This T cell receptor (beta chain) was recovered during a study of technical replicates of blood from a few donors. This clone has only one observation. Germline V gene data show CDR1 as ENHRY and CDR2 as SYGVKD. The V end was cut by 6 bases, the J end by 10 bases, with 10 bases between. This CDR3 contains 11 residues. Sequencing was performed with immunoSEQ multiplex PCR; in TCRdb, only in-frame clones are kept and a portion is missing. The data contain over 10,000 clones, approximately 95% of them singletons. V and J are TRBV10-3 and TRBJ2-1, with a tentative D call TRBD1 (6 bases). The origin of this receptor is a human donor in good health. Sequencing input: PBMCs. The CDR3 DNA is TGTGCCATCAGCTACACAGGGGAGCAGTTCTTC. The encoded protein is CAISYTGEQFF.